These 20 T cell receptor beta chains originate from one sample sequenced in a study of blood T cells in healthy people across ages. The second PCR ran about 7 to 12 cycles with a sample-barcoded 5' primer and J-beta primers. TCRdb re-analysed the 5' RACE reads in MiXCR, keeping a single row per CDR3 protein. This table has hundreds of thousands of distinct CDR3 sequences, more than 45% appearing once. The source material was blood. The receptor set was obtained from a man aged 25 to 45 in good health.

This clonotype appeared a single time. The chain has TRBV4-2 and TRBJ1-2; 9 bases are shared with TRBD1. Germline CDR1 LGHNA, CDR2 YNFKEQ. The CDR3 contains 15 residues. The ends lost 3 bases at V and 4 bases at J; junction bases unmatched: 6. The CDR3, as DNA: TGTGCCAGCAGCCACGGGACAGGGAACGCCTATGGCTACACCTTC. This translates into CASSHGTGNAYGYTF.

The chain joins TRBV20-1 to TRBJ1-4, with unresolved D. Trimming took 0 bases from V and 5 from J, leaving 16 bases between them. The CDR3 consists of 16 residues. The germline CDR1 and CDR2 sequences are DFQATT and SNEGSKA (reference sequence). CDR3 coding DNA: TGCAGTGCTAGAGATCCCTTTGCGGGTTTAAATGAAAAACTGTTTTTT. It yields the protein CSARDPFAGLNEKLFF.

J is TRBJ1-2 and V is TRBV7-2, with D unclear. The CDR3 is 14 amino acids. Trimming left V 2 bases short and J 4 bases short, with 11 bases between. Germline assignment: CDR1 SGHTA and CDR2 FQGNSA. As DNA, the CDR3 is TGTGCCAGCAGCTTAAGCTCGGGCCCCTATGGCTACACCTTC. Its translation: CASSLSSGPYGYTF.

The gene calls are TRBV12-3 or TRBV12-4 and TRBJ2-2; D ambiguous. V lost 2 bases and J lost 6, with 4 bases in between. The CDR3 runs to 12 residues. DNA of the CDR3: TGTGCCAGCAGTTTAATGCCCGGGGAGCTGTTTTTT. Translated: CASSLMPGELFF.

J is TRBJ2-6 and V is TRBV28, with a tentative D call TRBD1 (6 bases). V gave up 8 bases and J gave up 4 bases, with 15 bases separating them. Germline V lookup: CDR1 MDHEN, CDR2 SYDVKM. CDR3 length equals 15 residues. The CDR3 protein is CASRDSGAGANVLTF. The DNA of the CDR3 is TGTGCCAGCCGAGATTCAGGGGCCGGGGCCAACGTCCTGACTTTC.

The chain recombines TRBV10-3 with TRBJ1-4; TRBD1 matches at 10 bases. The V gene's germline CDR1 is ENHRY and CDR2 SYGVKD. CDR3 length equals 14 residues. Trimming cost V 6 bases and J 7 bases; bases outside gene matches: 5. The CDR3 region has the DNA TGTGCCATCAGCGGGACAGGGGTCGGTGAAAAACTGTTTTTT. Residues: CAISGTGVGEKLFF.

The J gene is TRBJ1-2, the V gene TRBV20-1; TRBD1 matches 7 bases. V shed 6 bases, J shed 2 bases, and the junction held 6 bases outside the gene matches. Looked up from germline, CDR1 is DFQATT and CDR2 is SNEGSKA (reference sequence). CDR3 length equals 13 residues. CDR3 loop: CSALPQGNYGYTF. CDR3 coding DNA: TGCAGTGCCCTTCCACAGGGGAACTATGGCTACACCTTC.

This chain connects TRBV4-2 to TRBJ2-1; weak D call: TRBD1 (5 bases). CDR3 length equals 15 residues. V was clipped by 1 base and J by 6 bases, with 13 bases between them. Germline assignment: CDR1 LGHNA and CDR2 YNFKEQ. DNA of the CDR3: TGTGCCAGCAGCCAAGCCCTCGGCAGGGTCAATGAGCAGTTCTTC. Its protein is CASSQALGRVNEQFF.

This clonotype has more than one count but fewer than ten. A much larger clone sits a single nucleotide away, making a read error possible. The chain has TRBV15 and TRBJ2-5; no clear D. There are 11 residues in the CDR3. V lost 5 bases, J lost 11 bases, and 12 bases lay in between. Germline V lookup: CDR1 LNHNV, CDR2 YYDKDF (reference sequence). The CDR3 DNA reads TGTGCCACCAGCGGGGATTTTGAGCAGTACTTC. Its translation is CATSGDFEQYF.

The rearrangement joins TRBV11-1 to TRBJ2-1; D not certain. Trimming removed 1 base from V and 7 bases from J, with 11 bases in between. From germline, CDR1 is SGHAT and CDR2 FQDESV (reference sequence). The CDR3 extends over 14 amino acids. This CDR3 reads CASSLDVGLNEQFF. Here the CDR3 DNA reads TGTGCCAGCAGCTTAGATGTAGGGTTAAATGAGCAGTTCTTC.

The chain joins TRBV18 to TRBJ1-4; no clear D gene. CDR1 is KGHSH and CDR2 is LQKENI in the germline V gene. The CDR3 loop spans 14 amino acids. Trimming removed 3 bases at V and 8 bases at J, with 13 bases between. The CDR3 protein is CASSPGRFGEKLFF. The CDR3 DNA follows: TGTGCCAGCTCACCGGGCAGGTTTGGAGAAAAACTGTTTTTT.

On this clonotype itself: One end of the junction fails to match germline, which may point to a read error. The chain uses TRBV6-2 or TRBV6-3 and TRBJ1-2; D remains unclear. Germline CDR1 is MNHEY and CDR2 is SVGEGT. CDR3 length: 12 amino acids. The CDR3 is CASSYSTYGYTF. The CDR3 DNA is TGTGCCAGCAGTTACTCCACCTATGGGTACACCTTC.

The chain employs TRBV28 and TRBJ1-5, with D unclear. The ends were cut back, 3 bases at V and 7 bases at J, with 13 bases in the middle. The CDR3 covers 14 residues. CDR1 is MDHEN and CDR2 is SYDVKM in the germline V gene. CDR3 sequence (DNA): TGTGCCAGCAGTTTTACATCGGGGAAGCAGCCCCAGCATTTT. Encoded protein: CASSFTSGKQPQHF.

The CDR3: CSASPRRAGASGIYNEQFF. The CDR3 nucleotides read TGCAGTGCTAGCCCGCGTCGGGCGGGCGCTAGCGGAATCTACAATGAGCAGTTCTTC. V usage is TRBV20-1 and J usage is TRBJ2-1, with TRBD2 identical over 7 bases. Germline CDR1 reads DFQATT; CDR2 reads SNEGSKA (reference sequence). The CDR3 extends over 19 amino acids. Trimming cost V 3 bases and J 3 bases; bases outside gene matches: 20.

V is TRBV7-2 and J is TRBJ1-2; D gene unclear. The V gene lost 5 bases and the J gene lost 8 bases, with 18 bases spanning the gap. The germline V gene encodes CDR1 SGHTA and CDR2 FQGNSA. This CDR3 region has 14 residues. The DNA of the CDR3 is TGTGCCAGCAGCCCGCATCAGACGGGGATGGGCTACACCTTC. It specifies CASSPHQTGMGYTF.

Comments on this clonotype: An end of the junction differs from the germline gene, which may be a read error. The chain employs TRBV4-3 and TRBJ2-7; 7 nucleotides align to TRBD1. This CDR3 region has 15 residues. Germline V gene sequence: CDR1 LGHNA, CDR2 YSLEER. CDR3 region: CASSHRQGDSDEQYF. CDR3 coding DNA: TGCGCCAGCAGCCACAGACAGGGAGACTCCGACGAGCAGTACTTC.

This clonotype was seen once. The chain employs TRBV6-5 and TRBJ1-2; no clear D gene. Trimming stripped 0 bases from V and 8 bases from J, with 16 bases between. The CDR3 has 15 residues. Germline CDR1 reads MNHEY; CDR2 reads SVGAGI. In DNA, the CDR3 is TGTGCCAGCAGTTACTCGCCGTTTAATTCACTAGGCTACACCTTC. Translating gives CASSYSPFNSLGYTF.

The rearrangement links TRBV7-9 to TRBJ1-5, with D uncertain. The germline V gene encodes CDR1 SEHNR and CDR2 FQNEAQ (reference sequence). The germline V and J ends were trimmed by 3 bases and 3 bases, with 9 bases remaining between them. The CDR3 runs 14 residues. The CDR3 protein is CASSFERDNQPQHF. As DNA, the CDR3 is TGTGCCAGCAGCTTTGAGAGGGACAATCAGCCCCAGCATTTT.

V gene TRBV29-1 combines with J gene TRBJ1-1, with D unclear. CDR3 length equals 13 residues. Between the trimmed V and J ends, which lost 7 bases and 4 bases, there was a span of 16 bases. Looked up from germline, CDR1 is SQVTM and CDR2 is ANQGSEA. CDR3 DNA sequence: TGCAGCGGGTCGCTCTTGAAGGGCACTGAAGCTTTCTTT. As protein: CSGSLLKGTEAFF.

Note on this clonotype: Relative to the germline gene, one junction end is altered; a read error may explain this. This chain links TRBV7-7 with TRBJ2-1, with D maybe TRBD2 (6 bases). This CDR3 spans 17 amino acids. Germline CDR1 and CDR2: SSHAT and FNYEAQ (reference sequence). CDR3 sequence (DNA): TGTGCTAGCAGCTTAGCCCACGGGCTAGGAGGGTTGAATGAGCAGTTCTTC. It is translated as CASSLAHGLGGLNEQFF.